This T cell receptor beta chain was observed in a study of blood T cell repertoires in COVID-19. Study at large: The analysed material was cDNA or gDNA that came from T cells, B-cell-depleted T cells, or PBMCs.

The protocol was immunoSEQ multiplex PCR, while the TCRdb copy is restricted to in-frame clones and leaves out a portion. The table records approximately 120,000 clones, 84% of them present only once. The CDR3 contains 16 residues. Looked up from germline, CDR1 is SGHRS and CDR2 is YFSETQ. Trimming removed 3 bases at V and 5 bases at J, with 15 bases between. This TCR derives from a human donor in a cohort sampled during active COVID-19. The V and J genes are TRBV5-1 and TRBJ1-6; TRBD1 might be the D (6 bases). Sample: peripheral blood. The CDR3, as DNA: TGCGCCAGCAGCTCCATTGGACAGACAAATAATTCACCCCTCCACTTT. Translating it yields CASSSIGQTNNSPLHF. Full variable domain (missing parts from reference TRBV5-1 and TRBJ1-6): KAGVTQTPRYLIKTRGQQVTLSCSPISGHRSVSWYQQTPGQGLQFLFEYFSETQRNKGNFPGRFSGRQFSNSRSEMNVSTLELGDSALYLCASSSIGQTNNSPLHFGNGTRLTVT.